This T cell receptor (beta chain) is drawn from a study of blood T cell repertoires in COVID-19. Overall study context: Acute-phase and convalescent COVID-19 samples originated in the United States, Italy and Spain. The analysed material was cDNA or gDNA that came from T cells, B-cell-depleted T cells, or PBMCs.

Original processing methods: Amplification with reference gene primers provided the estimates of nucleated cell counts. Sequencing was performed with immunoSEQ multiplex PCR; in TCRdb, only in-frame clones are kept and a portion is missing. Clone size and V and J calls were adopted from that table, with D and trimming inferred from the DNA. The repertoire holds 210,000 or so clones, with 70% to 90% as singletons. The CDR3 covers 16 residues. V lost 5 bases and J lost 2; bases outside the gene matches: 7. In germline, CDR1 is SGHVS, CDR2 FQNEAQ. This TCR derives from a woman aged 35 to 49 who had recovered from COVID-19. The sample taken for sequencing was peripheral blood. This chain links TRBV7-8 with TRBJ2-2; 8 nucleotides align to TRBD1. The DNA for the CDR3 is TGTGCCAGCAGCGCACAGGGGGTGCGTAACACCGGGGAGCTGTTTTTT. Translated, it gives CASSAQGVRNTGELFF. The full variable domain, in which reference TRBV7-8 and TRBJ2-2 provide the parts outside the CDR3, is GAGVSQSPRYKVAKRGQDVALRCDPISGHVSLFWYQQALGQGPEFLTYFQNEAQLDKSGLPSDRFFAERPEGSVSTLKIQRTQQEDSAVYLCASSAQGVRNTGELFFGEGSRLTVL.